This T cell receptor (beta chain) was recovered during a study of T cell responses to AZD1222 COVID-19 vaccine. This CDR3 contains 15 residues. V gave up 5 bases and J gave up 4 bases; unmatched junction bases: 10. The germline V gene has CDR1 SGHTA and CDR2 FQGNSA. TCRdb's copy holds only in-frame clones and misses some; the assay was immunoSEQ multiplex PCR. In the table there are fewer than 85,000 clones, 70% to 90% of which are singletons. The material sequenced was peripheral blood, taken 28 days after the second AZD1222 dose. The clonotype originates from an adult who received the AZD1222 COVID-19 vaccine. The chain carries TRBV7-2 and TRBJ2-7, with 8 bases matching TRBD2. CDR3 DNA: TGTGCCAGCAGCCCCACACCGGGAGGGCCTTACGAGCAGTACTTC. It yields the protein CASSPTPGGPYEQYF.